The 10 T cell receptor beta chains below were found in one sample sequenced in a study of blood T cell repertoires in COVID-19. The protocol was immunoSEQ multiplex PCR, while the TCRdb copy is restricted to in-frame clones and leaves out a portion. Of 140,000 or so clones listed, more than 85% are singletons. Sample: peripheral blood. These receptors originate from a human donor in a cohort sampled during active COVID-19.

The rearrangement links TRBV11-2 to TRBJ1-6, with D perhaps TRBD1 (6 bases). Trimming shortened V by 5 bases and J by 7 bases, and 12 bases separated the two germline ends. Per the germline V gene, CDR1 is SGHAT and CDR2 is FQNNGV. CDR3 length equals 14 residues. This chain's CDR3 is CASSPRTENSPLHF. The CDR3 region has the DNA TGTGCCAGCAGCCCCAGGACAGAGAATTCACCCCTCCACTTT.

V usage is TRBV5-1 and J usage is TRBJ2-7; D is perhaps TRBD2 (5 bases). Germline V gives CDR1 SGHRS, CDR2 YFSETQ. With 2 bases removed from V and 0 bases from J, the gap between germline ends came to 12 bases. This CDR3 region has 15 residues. The CDR3 DNA follows: TGCGCCAGCAGCTTTACGGGGTCGAGCTCCTACGAGCAGTACTTC. Its protein product is CASSFTGSSSYEQYF.

The chain has TRBV6-5 and TRBJ2-2; D gene uncertain. The CDR3 is 14 residues long. In germline, CDR1 is MNHEY, CDR2 SVGAGI. Trimming pared 1 base from V and 3 bases from J, leaving 6 bases between. CDR3 sequence reads: CASSYLTDTGELFF. CDR3 in DNA: TGTGCCAGCAGTTACTTAACAGACACCGGGGAGCTGTTTTTT.

This sequence joins TRBV3-1 (or the pseudogene TRBV3-2) and TRBJ1-1; tentative D call: TRBD1 (5 bases). V was clipped by 2 bases and J by 1 base, with 8 bases between them. The CDR3 is 14 amino acids. The germline V gene has CDR1 LGHDT and CDR2 YNNKEL (reference sequence). CDR3 region: CASSQFTGNTEAFF. DNA of the CDR3: TGTGCCAGCAGCCAATTTACAGGGAACACTGAAGCTTTCTTT.

The V gene is TRBV27, the J gene TRBJ2-1; 8 bases align to TRBD1. The trim removed 7 bases at V and 7 bases at J, leaving 9 bases unmatched. Germline loops: CDR1 MNHEY, CDR2 SMNVEV (reference sequence). This CDR3 spans 14 amino acids. The CDR3 protein is CASTSGGGRNEQFF. CDR3 coding DNA: TGTGCCAGCACATCAGGGGGCGGCAGAAATGAGCAGTTCTTC.

The chain has TRBV6-5 and TRBJ1-2; D might be TRBD1 (5 bases). The V gene lost 0 bases and the J gene lost 5 bases, with 10 bases spanning the gap. The CDR3 covers 14 residues. Germline CDR1 is MNHEY and CDR2 is SVGAGI. The chain's CDR3 is CASSYSGRDYGYTF. The CDR3 DNA follows: TGTGCCAGCAGTTACTCGGGCAGGGATTATGGCTACACCTTC.

The CDR3 DNA reads TGTGCTAGTGGTTTGGCCTTGGGACAGGGGATTGGCTACACCTTC. Residues: CASGLALGQGIGYTF. The chain carries TRBV12-5 and TRBJ1-2; 10 bases fit TRBD1. The CDR3 is 15 amino acids. The germline CDR1 and CDR2 sequences are LGHNT and FRNRAP. Losses at the gene ends were 1 base for V and 7 bases for J; bases not matched to a gene: 6.

This clone was seen only a few times. The J gene is TRBJ1-6, the V gene TRBV5-4, with 9 bases fitting TRBD1. Germline-derived CDR1 and CDR2 are SGHNT and YYREEE (reference sequence). The CDR3 is 16 amino acids. V lost 5 bases, J lost 7 bases, and 10 bases stayed unmatched. The CDR3 region has the DNA TGTGCCAGCAGGGAGGTGGGGACAGGGTGGAATTCACCCCTCCACTTT. It specifies CASREVGTGWNSPLHF.

In this sample, this clone turned up a few times. V gene TRBV4-1 combines with J gene TRBJ2-7; D gene unclear. The germline V and J ends were trimmed by 3 bases and 2 bases, with 20 bases remaining between them. Per germline, CDR1 MGHRA and CDR2 YSYEKL. CDR3 length: 17 amino acids. The CDR3 is CASSQATGSRIAYEQYF. The CDR3 nucleotides read TGCGCCAGCAGCCAGGCCACCGGGTCGAGGATAGCCTACGAGCAGTACTTC.

The DNA for the CDR3 is TGTGCCAGCAGCTTGGGGGGATTCGGGGAAGCTTTCTTT. Translated, it gives CASSLGGFGEAFF. This chain connects TRBV7-6 to TRBJ1-1; maybe TRBD1 (5 bases). V was clipped by 3 bases and J by 8 bases, with 13 bases between them. CDR1 is SGHVS and CDR2 is FNYEAQ in the germline V gene. The CDR3 spans 13 residues.